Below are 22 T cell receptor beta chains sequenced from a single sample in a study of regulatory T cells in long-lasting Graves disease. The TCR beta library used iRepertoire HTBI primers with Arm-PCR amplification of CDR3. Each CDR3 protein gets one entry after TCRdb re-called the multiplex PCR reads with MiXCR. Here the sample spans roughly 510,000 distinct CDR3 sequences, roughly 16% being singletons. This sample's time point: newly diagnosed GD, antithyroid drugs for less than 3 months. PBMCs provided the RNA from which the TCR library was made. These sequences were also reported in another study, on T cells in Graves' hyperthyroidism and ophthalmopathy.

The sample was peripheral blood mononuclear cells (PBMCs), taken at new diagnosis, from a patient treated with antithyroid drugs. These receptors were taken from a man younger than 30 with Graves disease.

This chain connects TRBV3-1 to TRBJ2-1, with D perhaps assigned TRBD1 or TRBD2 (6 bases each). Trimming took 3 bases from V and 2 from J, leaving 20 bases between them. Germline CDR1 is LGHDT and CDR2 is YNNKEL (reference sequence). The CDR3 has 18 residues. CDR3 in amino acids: CASSHRVPGAYPYNEQFF. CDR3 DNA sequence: TGTGCCAGCAGCCACAGGGTACCGGGGGCCTACCCCTACAATGAGCAGTTCTTC.

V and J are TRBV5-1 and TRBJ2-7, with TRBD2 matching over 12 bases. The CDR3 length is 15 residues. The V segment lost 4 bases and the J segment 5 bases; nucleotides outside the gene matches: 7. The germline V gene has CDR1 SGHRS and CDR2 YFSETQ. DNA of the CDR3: TGCGCCAGCAGCAGAACTAGCGGGAGGAGGGACGAGCAGTACTTC. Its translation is CASSRTSGRRDEQYF.

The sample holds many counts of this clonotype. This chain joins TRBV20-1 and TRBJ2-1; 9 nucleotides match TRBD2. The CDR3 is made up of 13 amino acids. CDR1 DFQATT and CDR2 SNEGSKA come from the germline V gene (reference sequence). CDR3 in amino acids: CSAGTSLNNEQFF. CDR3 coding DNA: TGCAGCGCGGGGACTAGCTTGAACAATGAGCAGTTCTTC.

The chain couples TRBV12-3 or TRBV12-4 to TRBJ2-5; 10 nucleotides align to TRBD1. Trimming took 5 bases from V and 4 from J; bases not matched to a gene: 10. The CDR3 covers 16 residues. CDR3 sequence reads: CASSGLGRDRGETQYF. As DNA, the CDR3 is TGTGCCAGCAGTGGGTTAGGCCGGGACAGGGGAGAGACCCAGTACTTC.

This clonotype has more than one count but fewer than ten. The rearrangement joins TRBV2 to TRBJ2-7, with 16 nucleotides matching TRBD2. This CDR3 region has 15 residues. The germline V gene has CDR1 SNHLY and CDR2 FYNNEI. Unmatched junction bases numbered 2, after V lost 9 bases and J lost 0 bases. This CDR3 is CARGTSGRASYEQYF. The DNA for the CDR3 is TGTGCCAGAGGGACTAGCGGGAGGGCCTCCTACGAGCAGTACTTC. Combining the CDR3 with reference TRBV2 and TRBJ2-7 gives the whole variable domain EPEVTQTPSHQVTQMGQEVILRCVPISNHLYFYWYRQILGQKVEFLVSFYNNEISEKSEIFDDQFSVERPDGSNFTLKIRSTKLEDSAMYFCARGTSGRASYEQYFGPGTRLTVT.

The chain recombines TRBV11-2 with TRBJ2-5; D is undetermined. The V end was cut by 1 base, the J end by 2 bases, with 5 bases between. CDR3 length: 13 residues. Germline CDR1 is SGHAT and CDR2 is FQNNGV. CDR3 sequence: CASSLAPQETQYF. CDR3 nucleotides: TGTGCCAGCAGCTTAGCGCCTCAAGAGACCCAGTACTTC.

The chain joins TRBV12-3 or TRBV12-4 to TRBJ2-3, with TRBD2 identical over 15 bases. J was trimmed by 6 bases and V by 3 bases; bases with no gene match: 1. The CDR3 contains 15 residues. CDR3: CASSFGLAGGDTQYF. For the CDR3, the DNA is TGTGCCAGCAGTTTCGGACTAGCGGGAGGGGATACGCAGTATTTT.

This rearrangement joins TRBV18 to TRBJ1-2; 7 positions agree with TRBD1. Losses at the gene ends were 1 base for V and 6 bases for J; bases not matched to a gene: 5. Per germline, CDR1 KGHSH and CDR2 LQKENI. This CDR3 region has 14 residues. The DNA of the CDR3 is TGTGCCAGCTCACCACTACAGGGGAACGATGGCTACACCTTC. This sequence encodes CASSPLQGNDGYTF. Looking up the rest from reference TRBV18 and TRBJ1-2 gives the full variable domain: NAGVMQNPRHLVRRRGQEARLRCSPMKGHSHVYWYRQLPEEGLKFMVYLQKENIIDESGMPKERFSAEFPKEGPSILRIQQVVRGDSAAYFCASSPLQGNDGYTFGSGTRLTVV.

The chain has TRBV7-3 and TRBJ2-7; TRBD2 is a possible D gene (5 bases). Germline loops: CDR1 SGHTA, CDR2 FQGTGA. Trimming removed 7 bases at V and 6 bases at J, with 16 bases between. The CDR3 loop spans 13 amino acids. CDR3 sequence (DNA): TGTGCCAGCACCCTGAACCGGGAAGGCGAGCAGTACTTC. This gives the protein CASTLNREGEQYF.

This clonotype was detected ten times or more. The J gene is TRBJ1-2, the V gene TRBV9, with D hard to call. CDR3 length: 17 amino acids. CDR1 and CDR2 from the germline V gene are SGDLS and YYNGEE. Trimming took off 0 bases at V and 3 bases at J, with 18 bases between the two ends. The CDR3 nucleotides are TGTGCCAGCAGCGTAGAGGCCGAGGACCCCTCTCACTATGGCTACACCTTC. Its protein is CASSVEAEDPSHYGYTF.

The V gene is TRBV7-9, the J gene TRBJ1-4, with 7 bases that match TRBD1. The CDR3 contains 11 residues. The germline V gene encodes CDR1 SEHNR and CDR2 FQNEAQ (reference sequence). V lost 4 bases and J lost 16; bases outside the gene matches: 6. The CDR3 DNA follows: TGTGCCAGCAGCTCCGGACAGGACCCGTTTTTT. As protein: CASSSGQDPFF. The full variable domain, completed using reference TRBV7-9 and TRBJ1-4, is DTGVSQNPRHKITKRGQNVTFRCDPISEHNRLYWYRQTLGQGPEFLTYFQNEAQLEKSRLLSDRFSAERPKGSFSTLEIQRTEQGDSAMYLCASSSGQDPFFGSGTQLSVL.

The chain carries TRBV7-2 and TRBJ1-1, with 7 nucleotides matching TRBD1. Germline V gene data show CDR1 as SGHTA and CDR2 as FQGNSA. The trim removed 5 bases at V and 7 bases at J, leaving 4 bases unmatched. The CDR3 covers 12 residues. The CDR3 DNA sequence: TGTGCCAGCAGCGAACAGGGGATTGAAGCTTTCTTT. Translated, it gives CASSEQGIEAFF.

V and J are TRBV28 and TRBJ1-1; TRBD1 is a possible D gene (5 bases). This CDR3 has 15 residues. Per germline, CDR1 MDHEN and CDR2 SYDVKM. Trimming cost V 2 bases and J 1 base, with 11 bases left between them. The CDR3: CASSLKGARNTEAFF. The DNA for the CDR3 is TGTGCCAGCAGTTTAAAAGGGGCGAGGAACACTGAAGCTTTCTTT.

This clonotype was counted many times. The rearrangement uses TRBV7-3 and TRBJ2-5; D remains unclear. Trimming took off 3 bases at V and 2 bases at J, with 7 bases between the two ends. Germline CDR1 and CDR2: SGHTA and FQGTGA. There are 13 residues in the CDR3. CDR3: CASSFTSQETQYF. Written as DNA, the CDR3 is TGTGCCAGCAGCTTCACATCTCAAGAGACCCAGTACTTC.

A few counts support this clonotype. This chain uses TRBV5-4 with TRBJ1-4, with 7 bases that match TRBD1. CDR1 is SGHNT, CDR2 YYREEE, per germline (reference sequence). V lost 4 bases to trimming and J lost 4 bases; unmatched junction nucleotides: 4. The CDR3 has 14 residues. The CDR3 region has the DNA TGTGCCAGCAGCGGGACAGCAATTAATGAAAAACTGTTTTTT. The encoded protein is CASSGTAINEKLFF.

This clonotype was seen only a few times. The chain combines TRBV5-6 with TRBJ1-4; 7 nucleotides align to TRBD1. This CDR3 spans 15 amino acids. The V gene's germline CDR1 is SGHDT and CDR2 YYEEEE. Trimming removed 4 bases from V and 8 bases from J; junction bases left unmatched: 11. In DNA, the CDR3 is TGTGCCAGCAGCCAAGGGACAGTCGTACGGGAAAAACTGTTTTTT. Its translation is CASSQGTVVREKLFF.

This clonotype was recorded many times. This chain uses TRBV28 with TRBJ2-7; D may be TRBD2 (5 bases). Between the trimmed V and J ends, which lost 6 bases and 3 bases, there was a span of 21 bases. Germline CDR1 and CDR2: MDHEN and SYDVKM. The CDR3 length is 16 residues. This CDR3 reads CASREVGTDLNYEQYF. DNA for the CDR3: TGTGCCAGCAGGGAGGTGGGAACGGATCTGAACTACGAGCAGTACTTC.

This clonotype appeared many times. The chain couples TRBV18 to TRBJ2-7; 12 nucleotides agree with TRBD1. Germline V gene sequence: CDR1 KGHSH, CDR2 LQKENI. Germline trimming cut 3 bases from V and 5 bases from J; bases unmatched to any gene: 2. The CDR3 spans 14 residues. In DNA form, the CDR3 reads TGTGCCAGCTCACCGGGACAGGGGGCGAACGAGCAGTACTTC. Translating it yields CASSPGQGANEQYF.

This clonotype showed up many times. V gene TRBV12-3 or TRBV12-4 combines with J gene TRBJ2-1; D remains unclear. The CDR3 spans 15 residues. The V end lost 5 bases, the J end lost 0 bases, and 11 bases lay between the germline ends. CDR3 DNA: TGTGCCAGCAGTAACACGGATGGCTCCTACAATGAGCAGTTCTTC. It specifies CASSNTDGSYNEQFF.

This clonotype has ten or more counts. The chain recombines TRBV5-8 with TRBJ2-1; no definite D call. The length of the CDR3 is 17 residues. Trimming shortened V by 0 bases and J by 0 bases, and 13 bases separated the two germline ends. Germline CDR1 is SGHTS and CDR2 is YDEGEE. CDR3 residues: CASSLDVFRVSYNEQFF. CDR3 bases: TGTGCCAGCAGCTTGGATGTATTCCGGGTCTCCTACAATGAGCAGTTCTTC.

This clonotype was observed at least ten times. CDR3 loop: CASSSPGGSLYNEQFF. The CDR3 DNA is TGTGCCAGCAGTTCCCCAGGGGGTTCCCTCTACAATGAGCAGTTCTTC. V is TRBV28 and J is TRBJ2-1, with 7 bases that match TRBD1. Per the germline V gene, CDR1 is MDHEN and CDR2 is SYDVKM. This CDR3 spans 16 amino acids. With V trimmed by 4 bases and J by 3 bases, 9 bases remained unmatched.

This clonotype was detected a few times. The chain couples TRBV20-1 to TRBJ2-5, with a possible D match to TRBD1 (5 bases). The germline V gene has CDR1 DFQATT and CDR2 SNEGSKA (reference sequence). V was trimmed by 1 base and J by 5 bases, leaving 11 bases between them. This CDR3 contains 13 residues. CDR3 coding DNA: TGCAGTGCTAGAGGTTGGGGCGAGGAGACCCAGTACTTC. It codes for CSARGWGEETQYF.